A single sample gave rise to the 18 T cell receptor beta chains below, sequenced in a study of identical twins listed by TCRdb under 2016. The library was obtained by 5' RACE. Sequencing used an Illumina HiSeq 2000. TCRdb's own reprocessing of the public reads used fastp at Q25 and MiXCR and kept productive beta chains. CDR3 protein sequences are deduplicated, and each keeps its most common genes and DNA. The sample contains 450,000 or so distinct CDR3 sequences, 14% of them found a single time. The top ten hold about 0.97% of the sample. These data were also reused for a study on yellow fever vaccine responses in identical twins.

Specimen: CD4+ T cells sorted from blood. Every receptor here comes from a woman between 18 and 29 years old in good health.

This clonotype was detected a few times. This chain links TRBV5-1 with TRBJ1-2, with 11 bases fitting TRBD1. The CDR3 runs to 15 residues. Germline V gives CDR1 SGHRS, CDR2 YFSETQ. After removal of 4 bases from V and 2 bases from J, the junction contained 4 bases not matched to a gene. The CDR3 bases are TGCGCCAGCAGCCCCCGGGACAGGGGGAACTATGGCTACACCTTC. This sequence encodes CASSPRDRGNYGYTF.

This clonotype has just a few counts. The gene calls are TRBV4-3 and TRBJ2-4; D remains ambiguous. The germline V gene has CDR1 LGHNA and CDR2 YSLEER. The CDR3 covers 15 residues. Trimming removed 0 bases from V and 8 bases from J, with 14 bases in between. The CDR3, as DNA: TGCGCCAGCAGCCAAGATCTGGCGAAAACAGACATTCAGTACTTC. Translating it yields CASSQDLAKTDIQYF.

This clonotype was recorded a few times. The chain carries TRBV28 and TRBJ2-4, with D unclear. The CDR3 has 15 residues. V was cut by 1 base and J by 2 bases, with 9 bases left in between. The germline V gene encodes CDR1 MDHEN and CDR2 SYDVKM. The CDR3 sequence is CASSLYRSSKNIQYF. CDR3 nucleotides: TGTGCCAGCAGTTTATATAGGAGTTCCAAAAACATTCAGTACTTC.

This clonotype has only a few counts. The chain is built from TRBV5-5 and TRBJ2-1, with TRBD2 as a possible D gene (6 bases). With 0 bases removed from V and 9 bases from J, the gap between germline ends came to 10 bases. This CDR3 is built from 13 residues. Germline lookup yields CDR1 SGHKS and CDR2 YYEKEE (reference sequence). DNA for the CDR3: TGTGCCAGCAGCTTGGTAGCGGCTGGTGAGCAGTTCTTC. Translated: CASSLVAAGEQFF.

This clonotype turned up a few times. V usage is TRBV3-1 and J usage is TRBJ2-1, with D possibly matching TRBD2 (6 bases). V lost 4 bases and J 7 bases, leaving 14 bases between the germline ends. Germline-derived CDR1 and CDR2 are LGHDT and YNNKEL (reference sequence). The CDR3 runs to 14 residues. Here the CDR3 DNA reads TGTGCCAGCAGCCTTAGCGGCGTTTTAAATGAGCAGTTCTTC. It is translated as CASSLSGVLNEQFF.

In its sample, this clonotype was seen many times. The rearrangement uses TRBV7-9 and TRBJ1-3; D is unclear. Trimming removed 5 bases from V and 0 bases from J, with 11 bases in between. This CDR3 is 15 amino acids long. Germline CDR1 and CDR2: SEHNR and FQNEAQ (reference sequence). The CDR3 nucleotides are TGTGCCAGCAGCAGGTCCACCGGCTCTGGAAACACCATATATTTT. Its protein is CASSRSTGSGNTIYF.

In the case of this clonotype: Relative to the germline gene, one junction end is altered; a read error may explain this. This chain connects TRBV20-1 to TRBJ2-2; TRBD2 might be the D (6 bases). This CDR3 region has 15 residues. Looked up from germline, CDR1 is DFQATT and CDR2 is SNEGSKA (reference sequence). The CDR3 coding sequence is TGCAGTGCTAGAGATGGGGGACTTAACACCGGGGAGCTGATTTTT. Amino acid sequence: CSARDGGLNTGELIF.

The chain recombines TRBV2 with TRBJ2-5; D remains ambiguous. Trimming shortened V by 2 bases and J by 1 base, and 8 bases separated the two germline ends. The length of the CDR3 is 14 residues. Germline-derived CDR1 and CDR2 are SNHLY and FYNNEI. The CDR3 spells CASSENLPQETQYF. The CDR3 DNA follows: TGTGCCAGCAGTGAAAACCTACCCCAAGAGACCCAGTACTTC.

This clonotype was seen a few times. V and J are TRBV19 and TRBJ2-2; D unclear. V was trimmed by 4 bases and J by 0 bases, leaving 18 bases between them. The CDR3 spans 18 residues. Germline CDR1 is LNHDA and CDR2 is SQIVND (reference sequence). The CDR3 spells CASSKPRTQTANTGELFF. DNA for the CDR3: TGTGCCAGTAGTAAGCCCCGGACCCAGACCGCGAACACCGGGGAGCTGTTTTTT.

V usage is TRBV7-9 and J usage is TRBJ2-7; possible D gene TRBD1, 6 bases. The CDR3 has 15 residues. Germline assignment: CDR1 SEHNR and CDR2 FQNEAQ (reference sequence). Trimming removed 5 bases from V and 3 bases from J, with 17 bases in between. CDR3 loop: CASSATGGWDYEQYF. CDR3 sequence (DNA): TGTGCCAGCAGCGCGACAGGTGGTTGGGACTACGAGCAGTACTTC.

V gene TRBV27 combines with J gene TRBJ2-2, with 7 bases identical to TRBD2. Looked up from germline, CDR1 is MNHEY and CDR2 is SMNVEV (reference sequence). CDR3 size: 14 residues. J was trimmed by 6 bases and V by 4 bases; bases with no gene match: 5. The CDR3 coding sequence is TGTGCCAGCAGTTCGACTAGCCTTCCCGGGGAGCTGTTTTTT. Translated, it gives CASSSTSLPGELFF.

This clonotype was counted ten times or more. This chain links TRBV5-1 with TRBJ2-2; 7 nucleotides agree with TRBD2. The CDR3 is made up of 15 amino acids. Losses at the gene ends were 4 bases for V and 3 bases for J; bases not matched to a gene: 6. The germline V gene has CDR1 SGHRS and CDR2 YFSETQ. The CDR3 region is CASSLLARDTGELFF. CDR3 in DNA: TGCGCCAGCAGCCTACTAGCGCGCGACACCGGGGAGCTGTTTTTT.

The chain recombines TRBV20-1 with TRBJ1-2; TRBD1 matches at 7 bases. Trimming removed 3 bases from V and 2 bases from J; junction bases left unmatched: 6. Germline lookup yields CDR1 DFQATT and CDR2 SNEGSKA (reference sequence). The CDR3 is 14 residues long. In DNA, the CDR3 is TGCAGTGCTAGTACGGGACAGATCAACTATGGCTACACCTTC. This gives the protein CSASTGQINYGYTF.

As regards this clonotype: A much larger clone lies a single base off, so this may be a read error. The chain employs TRBV3-1 and TRBJ2-7; D could derive from TRBD1 or TRBD2 (5 bases each). The CDR3 runs 15 residues. CDR1 and CDR2 from the germline V gene are LGHDT and YNNKEL (reference sequence). The CDR3 loop is CASSPTRDRYYGQYF. In DNA form, the CDR3 reads TGTGCCAGCAGCCCGACTCGGGACCGATATTACGGGCAGTACTTC.

This clonotype has only a few counts. The chain joins TRBV19 to TRBJ2-2; no firm D call. With 11 bases removed from V and 6 bases from J, the gap between germline ends came to 16 bases. Germline CDR1 and CDR2: LNHDA and SQIVND (reference sequence). The CDR3 totals 13 residues. CDR3 protein: CAVTDLIAGELFF. In DNA, the CDR3 is TGTGCCGTGACTGATCTCATCGCCGGGGAGCTGTTTTTT.

The chain couples TRBV5-1 to TRBJ2-7, with 10 bases matching TRBD2. The germline V gene encodes CDR1 SGHRS and CDR2 YFSETQ. Unmatched junction bases numbered 5, after V lost 2 bases and J lost 3 bases. This CDR3 region has 15 residues. The CDR3 coding sequence is TGCGCCAGCAGCTTCATACTAGCGGGGAACTACGAGCAGTACTTC. Translation gives CASSFILAGNYEQYF. Full variable domain (missing parts from reference TRBV5-1 and TRBJ2-7): KAGVTQTPRYLIKTRGQQVTLSCSPISGHRSVSWYQQTPGQGLQFLFEYFSETQRNKGNFPGRFSGRQFSNSRSEMNVSTLELGDSALYLCASSFILAGNYEQYFGPGTRLTVT.

This clonotype was seen more than once but under ten times. The chain links TRBV5-1 to TRBJ2-7; D could derive from TRBD1 or TRBD2 (6 bases each). The germline V and J ends were trimmed by 0 bases and 3 bases, with 13 bases remaining between them. This CDR3 has 15 residues. Germline lookup yields CDR1 SGHRS and CDR2 YFSETQ. The CDR3 loop is CASSLEGGKGYEQYF. CDR3 in DNA: TGCGCCAGCAGCTTGGAGGGGGGAAAAGGCTACGAGCAGTACTTC.

This clonotype was picked up many times. The chain links TRBV12-3 or TRBV12-4 to TRBJ1-1, with TRBD1 as a possible D gene (5 bases). Trimming shortened V by 7 bases and J by 4 bases, and 16 bases separated the two germline ends. The CDR3 spans 14 residues. The CDR3 spells CASTLGGALTEAFF. The CDR3, as DNA: TGTGCCAGCACCCTTGGGGGTGCTCTCACTGAAGCTTTCTTT.